A selection of T cell receptor beta chains follows, all from one sample in a study of beta chain features in type 1 diabetes. TCRdb's table, derived via immunoSEQ multiplex PCR, lists solely in-frame clones and lacks some. The sample shows some 700,000 clones, around an eighth of them seen only once. Material for sequencing was naive CD4+ T cells from blood. These receptors all stem from a man between 18 and 35 years old with type 1 diabetes. Each CDR3 is given with its conserved first and last residue. The D gene is left open where the match is weak. Size is omitted from some rows. Given values are once, few, many or a class for expanded clones.

J gene,D gene,V gene,clone size,CDR3 protein,CDR3 DNA
TRBJ2-2,-,TRBV9,-,CASSNGKYTGELFF,TGTGCCAGCAGCAACGGGAAGTACACCGGGGAGCTGTTTTTT
TRBJ2-6,-,TRBV18,few,CASSPPGGTVSSGANVLTF,TGTGCCAGCTCACCACCGGGAGGGACAGTGAGCTCTGGGGCCAACGTCCTGACTTTC
TRBJ1-2,TRBD1,TRBV5-6,few,CASSSMRTGGGHGYTF,TGTGCCAGCAGCTCCATGAGGACAGGGGGCGGTCATGGCTACACCTTC
TRBJ2-3,-,TRBV5-1,few,CASSLDLGGLGDTQYF,TGCGCCAGCAGCTTGGATCTGGGGGGCCTGGGAGATACGCAGTATTTT
TRBJ2-3,-,TRBV5-1,few,CASSPQGTDTQYF,TGCGCCAGCAGCCCCCAGGGAACAGATACGCAGTATTTT
TRBJ1-2,-,TRBV2,few,CASSEDRICTF,TGTGCCAGCAGTGAAGACCGCATCTGCACCTTC
TRBJ1-5,-,TRBV30,few,CAWSVQRGIGQPQHF,TGTGCCTGGAGTGTACAACGGGGGATCGGCCAGCCCCAGCATTTT
TRBJ1-2,TRBD1,TRBV18,few,CASSPTWTGDDGYTF,TGTGCCAGCTCACCCACTTGGACAGGGGATGATGGCTACACCTTC
TRBJ1-6,-,TRBV7-9,few,CASSLDRSPLHF,TGTGCCAGCAGCTTAGACCGTTCACCCCTCCACTTT
TRBJ2-5,-,TRBV2,-,CASSAEVQETQYF,TGTGCCAGCAGTGCGGAGGTTCAAGAGACCCAGTACTTC
TRBJ2-3,-,TRBV6-6,-,CASSLRGSGDTQYF,TGTGCCAGCAGTTTAAGAGGGAGTGGAGATACGCAGTATTTT
TRBJ1-5,TRBD1,TRBV25-1,-,CASSEFYRGHQPQHF,TGTGCCAGCAGTGAATTCTACAGGGGCCATCAGCCCCAGCATTTT
TRBJ2-1,TRBD1,TRBV15,few,CATSRLLRDRGNEQFF,TGTGCCACCAGCAGATTACTCCGGGACAGGGGAAATGAGCAGTTCTTC
TRBJ1-2,-,TRBV7-2,-,CASSGGAADTF,TGTGCCAGCAGCGGAGGGGCGGCGGACACCTTC
TRBJ2-4,-,TRBV6-1,few,CASTGTDRPNIQYF,TGTGCCAGCACTGGCACAGACAGGCCAAACATTCAGTACTTC
TRBJ2-3,-,TRBV19,-,CATRTAELHTSTDTQYF,TGTGCCACCCGGACAGCGGAATTGCACACTAGCACAGATACGCAGTATTTT
TRBJ1-6,-,TRBV5-4,-,CASSLGESPLHF,TGTGCCAGCAGCTTGGGGGAATCACCCCTCCACTTT
TRBJ1-3,-,TRBV7-2,-,CASSLALGIASGNTIYF,TGTGCCAGCAGCTTAGCGTTAGGGATAGCCTCTGGAAACACCATATATTTT
TRBJ2-4,-,TRBV7-8,-,CASRGGASENIQYF,TGTGCCAGCAGGGGCGGGGCTAGCGAAAACATTCAGTACTTC
TRBJ1-1,-,TRBV30,few,CAWSEFEDTEAFF,TGTGCCTGGAGCGAGTTCGAGGACACTGAAGCTTTCTTT
TRBJ1-1,-,TRBV30,-,CAWSPQYSGAFF,TGTGCCTGGAGTCCACAGTACTCAGGGGCTTTCTTT
TRBJ1-1,TRBD1,TRBV19,few,CASSPSQGVEAFF,TGTGCCAGTAGTCCATCACAGGGGGTCGAAGCTTTCTTT